The 30 T cell receptor beta chains below come from one sample, sequenced in a study of T cells in Graves' hyperthyroidism and ophthalmopathy. Amplification targeted TCR beta CDR3 regions from RNA transcripts. Carried out on the TCR CDR3, a first-round RT-PCR used the HTBI primer set. TCRdb re-called the multiplex PCR reads through MiXCR, storing one row per CDR3 protein. The sample carries a few hundred thousand distinct CDR3 sequences, 13% to 15% recorded once. Material: blood. These receptors were collected from a woman aged 18-29 years with Graves' hyperthyroidism.

This clonotype was observed many times. This chain links TRBV2 with TRBJ1-2; D is perhaps TRBD1 (6 bases). V was cut by 6 bases and J by 7 bases, with 12 bases left in between. Germline CDR1 is SNHLY and CDR2 is FYNNEI. This CDR3 is built from 12 residues. The CDR3 DNA follows: TGTGCCAGCAGCCGACAGGTTGGTGGCTACACCTTC. Amino acid sequence: CASSRQVGGYTF.

This clonotype was recorded a few times. CDR3 nucleotides: TGCGCCAGCAGTGAGTCGATTTTGAGGGGCGAGGACTATGGCTACACCTTC. This encodes CASSESILRGEDYGYTF. V usage is TRBV10-1 and J usage is TRBJ1-2; D might be TRBD1 (5 bases). Germline lookup yields CDR1 WNHNN and CDR2 SYGVQD (reference sequence). V lost 0 bases and J 3 bases, leaving 17 bases between the germline ends. This CDR3 spans 17 amino acids.

The V and J genes are TRBV2 and TRBJ2-7, with D tentatively TRBD1 (6 bases). The CDR3 spans 14 residues. The germline V gene has CDR1 SNHLY and CDR2 FYNNEI. Trimming took off 6 bases at V and 2 bases at J, with 14 bases between the two ends. CDR3 loop: CASRPGVAAYEQYF. Written as DNA, the CDR3 is TGTGCCAGCAGGCCAGGGGTGGCCGCCTACGAGCAGTACTTC. The whole variable domain, filled in from reference TRBV2 and TRBJ2-7, reads EPEVTQTPSHQVTQMGQEVILRCVPISNHLYFYWYRQILGQKVEFLVSFYNNEISEKSEIFDDQFSVERPDGSNFTLKIRSTKLEDSAMYFCASRPGVAAYEQYFGPGTRLTVT.

This clonotype turned up a few times. This sequence joins TRBV14 and TRBJ1-2; no clear D gene. Trimming took off 0 bases at V and 5 bases at J, with 7 bases between the two ends. The CDR3 contains 13 residues. Looked up from germline, CDR1 is SGHDN and CDR2 is FVKESK. The CDR3 sequence is CASSQEAVYGYTF. DNA of the CDR3: TGTGCCAGCAGCCAAGAGGCAGTTTATGGCTACACCTTC.

This chain connects TRBV9 to TRBJ1-1, with 7 bases fitting TRBD1. The CDR3 consists of 15 residues. Losses at the gene ends were 2 bases for V and 0 bases for J; bases not matched to a gene: 4. Germline loops: CDR1 SGDLS, CDR2 YYNGEE. CDR3 protein: CASSVLTGMNTEAFF. The CDR3, as DNA: TGTGCCAGCAGCGTCTTGACAGGGATGAACACTGAAGCTTTCTTT.

This clonotype came up many times. The chain uses TRBV19 and TRBJ2-1; D gene ambiguous. Trimming pared 4 bases from V and 4 bases from J, leaving 14 bases between. CDR3 length: 15 residues. CDR1 LNHDA and CDR2 SQIVND come from the germline V gene (reference sequence). CDR3 region: CASSKLQPEYNEQFF. The CDR3 nucleotides are TGTGCCAGTAGTAAGTTGCAGCCTGAATACAATGAGCAGTTCTTC. Looking up the rest from reference TRBV19 and TRBJ2-1 gives the full variable domain: DGGITQSPKYLFRKEGQNVTLSCEQNLNHDAMYWYRQDPGQGLRLIYYSQIVNDFQKGDIAEGYSVSREKKESFPLTVTSAQKNPTAFYLCASSKLQPEYNEQFFGPGTRLTVL.

There are a few counts of this clonotype. The gene calls are TRBV12-3 or TRBV12-4 and TRBJ2-7, with TRBD2 identical over 11 bases. V was pared by 2 bases and J by 4 bases, with 4 bases of the junction left unmatched. This CDR3 is 15 amino acids long. DNA for the CDR3: TGTGCCAGCAGTTTACGACTAGCGGGAAGGTACGAGCAGTACTTC. It codes for CASSLRLAGRYEQYF.

This clonotype has a count of ten or more. The chain recombines TRBV19 with TRBJ1-1; no reliable D call. This CDR3 has 12 amino acids. Trimming took off 10 bases at V and 2 bases at J, with 11 bases between the two ends. Germline V lookup: CDR1 LNHDA, CDR2 SQIVND (reference sequence). The CDR3 DNA reads as TGTGCCACCTTCTCGTTAAACACTGAAGCTTTCTTT. It yields the protein CATFSLNTEAFF.

V and J are TRBV2 and TRBJ1-6; 9 bases line up with TRBD1. This CDR3 spans 16 amino acids. Losses at the gene ends were 7 bases for V and 10 bases for J; bases not matched to a gene: 14. The germline gives CDR1 SNHLY, CDR2 FYNNEI. CDR3 nucleotides: TGTGCCAGCAAACGGGTGGGACAGGGCCTAAAATCACCCCTCCACTTT. Its translation is CASKRVGQGLKSPLHF.

This clonotype showed up just a few times. The chain has TRBV4-1 and TRBJ2-7, with a possible D match to TRBD1 (6 bases). CDR3 length equals 16 residues. V was trimmed by 2 bases and J by 0 bases, leaving 14 bases between them. Germline-derived CDR1 and CDR2 are MGHRA and YSYEKL. This chain's CDR3 is CASSQIQGGGSYEQYF. For the CDR3, the DNA is TGCGCCAGCAGCCAAATACAGGGTGGCGGCTCCTACGAGCAGTACTTC.

The V call is TRBV20-1, the J call TRBJ1-6; a possible D gene is TRBD1 (6 bases). Trimming took off 3 bases at V and 5 bases at J, with 11 bases between the two ends. CDR1 is DFQATT and CDR2 is SNEGSKA in the germline V gene (reference sequence). The CDR3 runs 14 residues. The CDR3 sequence: CSARGGADNSPLHF. The CDR3 DNA sequence: TGCAGTGCTAGGGGGGGGGCGGATAATTCACCCCTCCACTTT.

This clonotype was found a few times. The chain couples TRBV20-1 to TRBJ1-2, with unresolved D. Germline V lookup: CDR1 DFQATT, CDR2 SNEGSKA (reference sequence). The CDR3 spans 12 residues. V lost 1 base and J lost 7, with 10 bases in between. The CDR3 loop is CSARGVALGYTF. The CDR3 DNA reads TGCAGTGCTAGAGGGGTGGCGCTTGGCTACACCTTC.

The chain joins TRBV11-3 to TRBJ2-3, with D possibly matching TRBD1 (7 bases). V lost 8 bases to trimming and J lost 6 bases, with 24 bases between them. CDR3 size: 16 residues. From germline, CDR1 is SGHNT and CDR2 YENEEA. CDR3 DNA sequence: TGTGCCAGCTCCCCGTGGGGGGCAGGGGGTTACGATACGCAGTATTTT. It yields the protein CASSPWGAGGYDTQYF.

This clonotype has at least ten counts. This chain connects TRBV19 to TRBJ1-1; 7 bases are shared with TRBD1. Germline lookup yields CDR1 LNHDA and CDR2 SQIVND (reference sequence). The CDR3 sequence is 14 residues long. After removal of 6 bases from V and 4 bases from J, the junction contained 8 bases not matched to a gene. DNA for the CDR3: TGTGCCAGTAGGGCCAGGGGGGTAGGCACTGAAGCTTTCTTT. Translation gives CASRARGVGTEAFF.

This clonotype was seen at least ten times. The chain links TRBV7-9 to TRBJ1-1; D remains unclear. The CDR3 covers 14 residues. Germline V lookup: CDR1 SEHNR, CDR2 FQNEAQ (reference sequence). The ends were cut back, 3 bases at V and 3 bases at J, with 11 bases in the middle. The CDR3 loop reads CASSFPVRYTEAFF. In nucleotides, the CDR3 is TGTGCCAGCAGCTTTCCCGTCAGATACACTGAAGCTTTCTTT.

This sequence joins TRBV5-1 and TRBJ2-7; tentative D call: TRBD1 (6 bases). The CDR3 is 14 amino acids. The V gene lost 1 base and the J gene lost 0 bases, with 8 bases spanning the gap. Germline V gene lookup returns CDR1 SGHRS and CDR2 YFSETQ. CDR3 region: CASSLWDNSYEQYF. The CDR3 DNA reads TGCGCCAGCAGCTTGTGGGACAACTCCTACGAGCAGTACTTC.

This clonotype was seen only once. This chain connects TRBV10-3 to TRBJ2-7, with 15 bases lining up with TRBD2. The CDR3 spans 13 residues. Looked up from germline, CDR1 is ENHRY and CDR2 is SYGVKD. V lost 10 bases and J lost 5; bases outside the gene matches: 3. CDR3 bases: TGTGCCAGTGGACTAGCGGGAGGGAACGAGCAGTACTTC. Translation: CASGLAGGNEQYF.

V is TRBV10-3 and J is TRBJ2-1, with 8 positions matching TRBD1. The CDR3 has 14 residues. Germline assignment: CDR1 ENHRY and CDR2 SYGVKD. V shed 9 bases, J shed 2 bases, and the junction held 6 bases outside the gene matches. Written as DNA, the CDR3 is TGTGCCATGCCCCCAGGGGGCCCCTACAATGAGCAGTTCTTC. Residues: CAMPPGGPYNEQFF.

This clonotype showed up just a few times. The chain is built from TRBV13 and TRBJ1-1; D is perhaps TRBD1 (6 bases). The V gene lost 3 bases and the J gene lost 8 bases, with 10 bases spanning the gap. Germline V lookup: CDR1 PRHDT, CDR2 FYEKMQ (reference sequence). This CDR3 region has 12 residues. DNA for the CDR3: TGTGCCAGCAGCTTTACCAGGGGCGAAGCTTTCTTT. The encoded protein is CASSFTRGEAFF.

This clonotype was picked up many times. The V gene is TRBV7-2, the J gene TRBJ1-2; D gene unclear. Trimming removed 0 bases at V and 0 bases at J, with 8 bases between. Germline values: CDR1 SGHTA, CDR2 FQGNSA. The CDR3 totals 15 residues. CDR3 sequence (DNA): TGTGCCAGCAGCTTAGCGCGTACCGCTAACTATGGCTACACCTTC. Protein product: CASSLARTANYGYTF.

This clonotype was counted at least ten times. This chain joins TRBV27 and TRBJ1-6; D not certain. V gave up 8 bases and J gave up 8 bases, with 13 bases separating them. There are 13 residues in the CDR3. Germline assignment: CDR1 MNHEY and CDR2 SMNVEV (reference sequence). The CDR3, as DNA: TGTGCCAGCGGTGGGTCCCCCCATTCACCCCTCCACTTT. Translated, it gives CASGGSPHSPLHF.

The genes are TRBV3-1 and TRBJ2-7, with 8 positions matching TRBD2. Germline values: CDR1 LGHDT, CDR2 YNNKEL (reference sequence). The CDR3 contains 14 residues. V was clipped by 4 bases and J by 5 bases; unmatched bases: 7. CDR3 loop: CASSRGLARDEQYF. The CDR3 region has the DNA TGTGCCAGCAGCCGAGGACTAGCCAGGGACGAGCAGTACTTC.

This clonotype was seen ten or more times. V usage is TRBV14 and J usage is TRBJ1-2; D remains ambiguous. V was pared by 4 bases and J by 5 bases, with 8 bases between. Germline CDR1 reads SGHDN; CDR2 reads FVKESK. This CDR3 comprises 12 residues. CDR3 in amino acids: CASSRSEYGYTF. The CDR3 DNA sequence: TGTGCCAGCAGCCGCAGCGAATATGGCTACACCTTC. Together with reference TRBV14 and TRBJ1-2, the CDR3 gives the full variable domain: EAGVTQFPSHSVIEKGQTVTLRCDPISGHDNLYWYRRVMGKEIKFLLHFVKESKQDESGMPNNRFLAERTGGTYSTLKVQPAELEDSGVYFCASSRSEYGYTFGSGTRLTVV.

This clonotype was recorded many times. The genes are TRBV20-1 and TRBJ2-7; 7 bases fit TRBD1. The CDR3 contains 14 residues. Germline CDR1 DFQATT, CDR2 SNEGSKA (reference sequence). V shed 2 bases and J 0 bases; nucleotides not matched to a gene: 4. The DNA of the CDR3 is TGCAGTGCTAGACCGGGACAGAGCTCCTACGAGCAGTACTTC. It codes for CSARPGQSSYEQYF.

This clonotype was seen a handful of times. The V call is TRBV19, the J call TRBJ2-1; 7 bases align to TRBD2. The ends lost 7 bases at V and 0 bases at J; junction bases unmatched: 6. The CDR3 has 15 residues. Germline lookup yields CDR1 LNHDA and CDR2 SQIVND (reference sequence). CDR3 in amino acids: CASTPGTISYNEQFF. In DNA, the CDR3 is TGTGCCAGTACTCCCGGGACTATCTCCTACAATGAGCAGTTCTTC. Full variable domain (rest looked up from reference TRBV19 and TRBJ2-1): DGGITQSPKYLFRKEGQNVTLSCEQNLNHDAMYWYRQDPGQGLRLIYYSQIVNDFQKGDIAEGYSVSREKKESFPLTVTSAQKNPTAFYLCASTPGTISYNEQFFGPGTRLTVL.

This clonotype came up a few times. The chain couples TRBV9 to TRBJ2-1, with a possible D match to TRBD1 (6 bases). Germline V lookup: CDR1 SGDLS, CDR2 YYNGEE. Deletions cut 0 bases from V and 9 bases from J, with 16 bases between. This CDR3 is built from 15 residues. The CDR3 loop reads CASSVDNRERGEQFF. The CDR3 DNA reads as TGTGCCAGCAGCGTAGACAACAGGGAAAGGGGTGAGCAGTTCTTC.

This clonotype was recorded at least ten times. The chain joins TRBV18 to TRBJ1-3; D is unclear. This CDR3 comprises 13 residues. Trimming took off 5 bases at V and 2 bases at J, with 7 bases between the two ends. CDR1 is KGHSH and CDR2 is LQKENI in the germline V gene. The CDR3 reads CASSADAGNTIYF. CDR3 nucleotide sequence: TGTGCCAGCTCAGCAGACGCTGGAAACACCATATATTTT.

There are many counts of this clonotype. The rearrangement uses TRBV27 and TRBJ2-7, with D maybe TRBD1 (7 bases). Germline loops: CDR1 MNHEY, CDR2 SMNVEV (reference sequence). Trimming took 6 bases from V and 5 from J, leaving 17 bases between them. The CDR3 consists of 14 residues. CDR3: CASRGSRGRHEQYF. The CDR3 nucleotides are TGTGCCAGCAGAGGTTCCAGGGGGAGGCACGAGCAGTACTTC.

This clonotype was recorded at least ten times. The V gene is TRBV7-8, the J gene TRBJ2-1; maybe TRBD2 (6 bases). CDR3 length: 13 residues. V was trimmed by 6 bases and J by 6 bases, leaving 12 bases between them. Germline V lookup: CDR1 SGHVS, CDR2 FQNEAQ. CDR3 in amino acids: CASSISGSNEQFF. As DNA, the CDR3 is TGTGCCAGCAGTATTAGCGGATCCAATGAGCAGTTCTTC.

The chain recombines TRBV10-3 with TRBJ2-5, with D possibly TRBD1 on 5 matching bases. The ends were cut back, 7 bases at V and 2 bases at J, with 11 bases in the middle. Germline V CDR1 and CDR2: ENHRY, SYGVKD. This CDR3 spans 13 amino acids. Here the CDR3 DNA reads TGTGCCATCAAAGGGGCCGCTCAAGAGACCCAGTACTTC. Its protein product is CAIKGAAQETQYF.